These 29 T cell receptor beta chains came from one sample sequenced in a study of identical twins (TCRdb year 2016). The library was generated by 5' RACE. The reads were generated on an Illumina HiSeq 2000. Through fastp at Q25 and MiXCR, TCRdb rebuilt clones from the public reads, retaining in-frame beta chains. Here each entry gathers all rows of one CDR3 protein and keeps the most common genes and DNA. This sample has 700,000 or so distinct CDR3 sequences in its table, and 8.6% of those were observed once. 0.98% of the sample belongs to the ten largest clones. The same data also went into a second study, on yellow fever vaccine responses in identical twins.

The sample consisted of PBMCs. The receptors here all came from a woman in her late teens or twenties in good health.

The CDR3 DNA is TGTGCCAGCAGTGAAGGGGGGACGGTACTCTACGAGCAGTACTTC. Translated, it gives CASSEGGTVLYEQYF. The J gene is TRBJ2-7, the V gene TRBV25-1; D might be TRBD2 (6 bases). This CDR3 is built from 15 residues. V was pared by 2 bases and J by 3 bases, with 14 bases between. The germline V gene has CDR1 MGHDK and CDR2 SYGVNS.

The chain uses TRBV12-3 or TRBV12-4 and TRBJ2-7; the D is unclear. This CDR3 is 13 amino acids long. V dropped 8 bases and J dropped 3 bases, with 14 bases sitting between them. The CDR3 nucleotides read TGTGCCAGCGGATTAAAATCTAACTACGAGCAGTACTTC. Its translation is CASGLKSNYEQYF.

This clonotype has a handful of counts. V gene TRBV12-3 or TRBV12-4 combines with J gene TRBJ2-2, with D possibly called TRBD1 or TRBD2 (6 bases each). Trimming pared 8 bases from V and 2 bases from J, leaving 18 bases between. The CDR3 is 16 amino acids. CDR3 bases: TGTGCCAGCCGCTATGTGGGGGGCCTAAACACCGGGGAGCTGTTTTTT. Residues: CASRYVGGLNTGELFF.

This clonotype was detected a few times. The V call is TRBV6-5, the J call TRBJ1-1, with 10 bases matching TRBD1. The V and J ends lost 0 bases and 4 bases, in that order; junction bases with no gene match: 2. CDR1 MNHEY and CDR2 SVGAGI come from the germline V gene. This CDR3 region has 15 residues. The CDR3 reads CASSYSGQGTTEAFF. The CDR3 nucleotides read TGTGCCAGCAGTTACTCGGGACAGGGGACCACTGAAGCTTTCTTT.

In this sample, this clonotype turned up once. The gene calls are TRBV4-3 and TRBJ2-2; no firm D call. V shed 0 bases and J shed 7 bases, with 15 bases lying between them. The germline V gene has CDR1 LGHNA and CDR2 YSLEER. The CDR3 has 16 residues. The chain's CDR3 is CASSQDRIPDNGELFF. Here the CDR3 DNA reads TGCGCCAGCAGCCAAGATCGCATTCCGGATAACGGGGAGCTGTTTTTT.

This clonotype was seen a few times. The chain employs TRBV6-2 or TRBV6-3 and TRBJ2-3, with TRBD2 matching over 8 bases. The germline V gene encodes CDR1 MNHEY and CDR2 SVGEGT. The CDR3 has 17 amino acids. V shed 8 bases and J 2 bases; nucleotides not matched to a gene: 15. The CDR3 DNA sequence: TGTGCCAGCCACACATCCCTTACGGGAGGGCACACAGATACGCAGTATTTT. Protein: CASHTSLTGGHTDTQYF.

V and J are TRBV2 and TRBJ2-3; 7 nucleotides agree with TRBD2. The CDR3 has 13 residues. V was pared by 6 bases and J by 4 bases, with 4 bases of the junction left unmatched. Germline CDR1 SNHLY, CDR2 FYNNEI. This chain's CDR3 is CASRRTSADTQYF. CDR3 in DNA: TGTGCCAGCAGAAGGACTAGTGCAGATACGCAGTATTTT.

This clonotype was seen a few times. The chain is built from TRBV4-3 and TRBJ2-5, with D possibly TRBD1 on 6 matching bases. Trimming cost V 1 base and J 2 bases, with 17 bases left between them. Germline V CDR1 and CDR2: LGHNA, YSLEER. The CDR3 length is 17 residues. CDR3: CASSQVVAERGQETQYF. CDR3 sequence (DNA): TGCGCCAGCAGCCAAGTGGTAGCCGAGAGGGGGCAAGAGACCCAGTACTTC.

The chain joins TRBV5-1 to TRBJ2-1; TRBD2 might be the D (5 bases). Trimming took 0 bases from V and 6 from J, leaving 13 bases between them. The CDR3 loop spans 15 amino acids. Germline CDR1 and CDR2: SGHRS and YFSETQ. The CDR3 region is CASSLEGPSGNEQFF. The CDR3 region has the DNA TGCGCCAGCAGCTTGGAAGGGCCAAGCGGCAATGAGCAGTTCTTC. Variable domain in full (rest from reference TRBV5-1 and TRBJ2-1): KAGVTQTPRYLIKTRGQQVTLSCSPISGHRSVSWYQQTPGQGLQFLFEYFSETQRNKGNFPGRFSGRQFSNSRSEMNVSTLELGDSALYLCASSLEGPSGNEQFFGPGTRLTVL.

This clonotype was seen a handful of times. The rearrangement links TRBV20-1 to TRBJ2-5, with TRBD2 as a possible D gene (5 bases). This CDR3 region has 15 residues. Germline loops: CDR1 DFQATT, CDR2 SNEGSKA (reference sequence). Between the trimmed V and J ends, which lost 3 bases and 7 bases, there was a span of 21 bases. CDR3 in amino acids: CSASPGPALGGTQYF. CDR3 bases: TGCAGTGCTAGCCCCGGTCCCGCCCTAGGAGGGACCCAGTACTTC.

This clonotype occurred a few times. The chain recombines TRBV5-1 with TRBJ1-1, with D uncertain. Trimming pared 1 base from V and 0 bases from J, leaving 10 bases between. The CDR3 totals 15 residues. CDR1 and CDR2 (germline): SGHRS, YFSETQ. CDR3 residues: CASSLSADLNTEAFF. The DNA for the CDR3 is TGCGCCAGCAGCTTGTCGGCGGATCTGAACACTGAAGCTTTCTTT. Drawing the rest from reference TRBV5-1 and TRBJ1-1, the complete variable domain is KAGVTQTPRYLIKTRGQQVTLSCSPISGHRSVSWYQQTPGQGLQFLFEYFSETQRNKGNFPGRFSGRQFSNSRSEMNVSTLELGDSALYLCASSLSADLNTEAFFGQGTRLTVV.

This clonotype was recorded a few times. The genes are TRBV20-1 and TRBJ2-3; 7 nucleotides agree with TRBD2. CDR1 DFQATT and CDR2 SNEGSKA come from the germline V gene (reference sequence). The CDR3 runs 15 residues. The V gene end was trimmed by 3 bases and the J gene end by 2 bases; junction bases not matched to a gene: 8. The CDR3 protein is CSASGTTTSTDTQYF. In nucleotides, the CDR3 is TGCAGTGCTAGTGGGACTACAACCTCCACAGATACGCAGTATTTT.

This clonotype has only a few counts. The chain is built from TRBV7-6 and TRBJ2-3, with D possibly called TRBD1 or TRBD2 (6 bases each). Trimming stripped 4 bases from V and 4 bases from J, with 15 bases between. The germline CDR1 and CDR2 sequences are SGHVS and FNYEAQ. CDR3 size: 15 residues. The CDR3 nucleotides read TGTGCCAGCAGCTCCGAAGTGAGGGGGGCAGATACGCAGTATTTT. Its protein is CASSSEVRGADTQYF.

The chain links TRBV12-3 or TRBV12-4 to TRBJ1-4; TRBD1 agrees at 9 bases. This CDR3 contains 12 residues. V trimming: 4 bases; J trimming: 12 bases; junction bases outside the gene matches: 3. The CDR3 coding sequence is TGTGCCAGCAGTTGGGACAGGGAGGAACTGTTTTTT. It specifies CASSWDREELFF.

This clonotype has a count of ten or more. V and J are TRBV20-1 and TRBJ2-7; D unclear. Germline V CDR1 and CDR2: DFQATT, SNEGSKA (reference sequence). This CDR3 is 13 amino acids long. Trimming pared 4 bases from V and 2 bases from J, leaving 12 bases between. The CDR3 spells CSATHRSTYEQYF. Here the CDR3 DNA reads TGCAGTGCTACCCACCGGTCCACCTACGAGCAGTACTTC.

This sequence joins TRBV6-1 and TRBJ2-1; TRBD1 agrees at 10 bases. Germline V gene lookup returns CDR1 MNHNS and CDR2 SASEGT. The CDR3 is 15 residues long. J gave up 2 bases and V 5 bases, and 3 bases lay outside the gene matches. The CDR3 protein is CASSKGQGPYNEQFF. The CDR3 region has the DNA TGTGCCAGCAGTAAGGGACAGGGGCCCTACAATGAGCAGTTCTTC.

CDR3 bases: TGCAGTGCCGTAACCTTCGTCCGACAGGTTCCCTCCTACGAGCAGTACTTC. This codes for CSAVTFVRQVPSYEQYF. The chain employs TRBV20-1 and TRBJ2-7, with a possible D match to TRBD1 (6 bases). From germline, CDR1 is DFQATT and CDR2 SNEGSKA (reference sequence). The CDR3 consists of 17 residues. The V and J ends lost 6 bases and 0 bases respectively, with 24 bases between them.

This clonotype was found a few times. The V and J genes are TRBV28 and TRBJ1-1; 8 nucleotides align to TRBD1. The CDR3 is made up of 12 amino acids. The V segment lost 9 bases and the J segment 5 bases; nucleotides outside the gene matches: 5. Per the germline V gene, CDR1 is MDHEN and CDR2 is SYDVKM. The CDR3 is CASGQGLTEAFF. In DNA form, the CDR3 reads TGTGCCAGTGGACAGGGTCTGACTGAAGCTTTCTTT. The full variable domain, its missing parts supplied by reference TRBV28 and TRBJ1-1, is DVKVTQSSRYLVKRTGEKVFLECVQDMDHENMFWYRQDPGLGLRLIYFSYDVKMKEKGDIPEGYSVSREKKERFSLILESASTNQTSMYLCASGQGLTEAFFGQGTRLTVV.

The rearrangement links TRBV7-9 to TRBJ2-7; 10 bases are a match to TRBD1. Germline CDR1 and CDR2: SEHNR and FQNEAQ (reference sequence). This CDR3 contains 15 residues. V shed 5 bases, J shed 2 bases, and the junction held 6 bases outside the gene matches. The CDR3 reads CASSTGQGKTYEQYF. In nucleotides, the CDR3 is TGTGCCAGCAGCACGGGACAGGGGAAGACCTACGAGCAGTACTTC.

This clonotype was picked up many times. The rearrangement joins TRBV6-2 or TRBV6-3 to TRBJ2-1; 10 bases fit TRBD2. V was clipped by 5 bases and J by 4 bases; unmatched bases: 5. Germline V CDR1 and CDR2: MNHEY, SVGEGT. The CDR3 runs to 15 residues. CDR3 nucleotides: TGTGCCAGCAGTCTACTAGCGGGAATTTACAATGAGCAGTTCTTC. This translates into CASSLLAGIYNEQFF.

In this sample, this clonotype turned up many times. The rearrangement uses TRBV4-1 and TRBJ2-7; no reliable D call. The CDR3 has 13 amino acids. Germline V gene data show CDR1 as MGHRA and CDR2 as YSYEKL. V lost 0 bases, J lost 4 bases, and 7 bases lay in between. The CDR3 region is CASSQDPVYEQYF. The CDR3 coding sequence is TGCGCCAGCAGCCAAGACCCCGTTTACGAGCAGTACTTC.

This clonotype was counted many times. The chain uses TRBV10-3 and TRBJ2-2, with D uncertain. Germline V gene sequence: CDR1 ENHRY, CDR2 SYGVKD. Trimming cost V 7 bases and J 2 bases, with 11 bases left between them. This CDR3 has 14 amino acids. The CDR3 here is CAINAIQNTGELFF. The CDR3 DNA reads TGTGCCATCAATGCAATTCAAAACACCGGGGAGCTGTTTTTT.

This clonotype was detected many times. This chain links TRBV10-3 with TRBJ2-5; possibly TRBD1 or TRBD2 for D (5 bases each). The CDR3 runs 12 residues. The V gene's germline CDR1 is ENHRY and CDR2 SYGVKD. V shed 11 bases and J shed 0 bases, with 10 bases lying between them. CDR3 region: CAVGRDQETQYF. For the CDR3, the DNA is TGTGCCGTGGGACGGGACCAAGAGACCCAGTACTTC.

This clonotype appeared a few times. The chain has TRBV7-2 and TRBJ1-1; TRBD1 matches 9 bases. V dropped 4 bases and J dropped 4; count of bases not matched to a gene: 4. Germline CDR1 and CDR2: SGHTA and FQGNSA. The CDR3 totals 14 residues. The CDR3: CASSSTGGSTEAFF. DNA for the CDR3: TGTGCCAGCAGCTCGACAGGGGGGAGCACTGAAGCTTTCTTT.

The rearrangement joins TRBV6-5 to TRBJ1-4; TRBD1 is a possible D gene (5 bases). From germline, CDR1 is MNHEY and CDR2 SVGAGI. This CDR3 has 15 amino acids. Trimming removed 0 bases at V and 7 bases at J, with 12 bases between. For the CDR3, the DNA is TGTGCCAGCAGTTACTCTCTGGGGCTTGGTGAAAAACTGTTTTTT. Protein: CASSYSLGLGEKLFF.

In this sample, this clonotype turned up many times. This chain uses TRBV25-1 with TRBJ1-4; D remains ambiguous. The CDR3 is 12 amino acids. V lost 4 bases, J lost 8 bases, and 8 bases lay in between. Germline-derived CDR1 and CDR2 are MGHDK and SYGVNS. The CDR3 nucleotides read TGTGCCAGCAGTGCCCCCCCGGAAAAACTGTTTTTT. This encodes CASSAPPEKLFF.

This clonotype showed up just a few times. The chain joins TRBV4-3 to TRBJ2-1, with 9 bases aligning to TRBD2. Per germline, CDR1 LGHNA and CDR2 YSLEER. The CDR3 has 16 amino acids. Trimming took 7 bases from V and 8 from J; bases not matched to a gene: 15. CDR3 sequence reads: CASTHRPAGGWDEQFF. Written as DNA, the CDR3 is TGCGCCAGCACCCACCGACCAGCGGGAGGATGGGATGAGCAGTTCTTC.

V is TRBV28 and J is TRBJ2-5; TRBD2 aligns across 8 bases. V lost 6 bases and J lost 5; bases outside the gene matches: 17. CDR3 length: 17 residues. CDR1 is MDHEN and CDR2 is SYDVKM in the germline V gene. The CDR3 DNA is TGTGCCAGCAGCTACCCCGACTGGGGCGGGGGGCTTGAGACCCAGTACTTC. Translated: CASSYPDWGGGLETQYF.

This clonotype came up many times. A read error may produce the germline difference seen at one junction end. The chain uses TRBV6-4 and TRBJ2-3; a weak D match, TRBD2 (7 bases). The CDR3 length is 15 residues. Per germline, CDR1 MRHNA and CDR2 SNTAGT. In DNA form, the CDR3 reads TGCGCCAGCAGCGACTCGGGGGGCGGCACAGATACGCAGTATTTT. Its translation is CASSDSGGGTDTQYF.